The 22 T cell receptor beta chains in this list originate from one sample, sequenced in a study of shared clonotypes between healthy human individuals. The table came from immunoSEQ multiplex PCR; TCRdb's copy has only in-frame clones and leaves some out. Of about 380,000 clones in the sample, around 96% were seen once. The sample consisted of memory CD8+ T cells sorted from blood. Subset defined: CD45RO+ cells pooled with CCR7-negative TemRA cells. The receptors stem from a man aged 25 to 40 in good health.

CDR3 nucleotide sequence: TGTGCCAGCAGACCCACATCGGGGTACGGCGATGGCTACACCTTC. Encoded protein: CASRPTSGYGDGYTF. The rearrangement joins TRBV27 to TRBJ1-2; the D is unclear. This CDR3 is built from 15 residues. Trimming cost V 6 bases and J 6 bases, with 20 bases left between them. The V gene's germline CDR1 is MNHEY and CDR2 SMNVEV (reference sequence).

Of note for this clone: A junction boundary mismatches the germline segment, possibly from a read error. This sequence joins TRBV20-1 and TRBJ2-2; no clear D. The CDR3 runs 8 residues. Germline values: CDR1 DFQATT, CDR2 SNEGSKA (reference sequence). The CDR3 DNA is TGTGCCTCCGGGGAGCTGTTTTTT. Protein sequence: CASGELFF.

This chain links TRBV7-9 with TRBJ1-1; 7 bases map to TRBD1. V was clipped by 2 bases and J by 4 bases; unmatched bases: 4. Germline CDR1 and CDR2: SEHNR and FQNEAQ (reference sequence). CDR3 length: 14 residues. The CDR3 region is CASSLTGVGTEAFF. In DNA form, the CDR3 reads TGTGCCAGCAGCTTAACAGGGGTTGGCACTGAAGCTTTCTTT.

The chain recombines TRBV2 with TRBJ1-3; 7 nucleotides line up with TRBD1. There are 15 residues in the CDR3. Trimming at V came to 5 bases and at J to 8 bases, leaving 12 bases not matched to a gene. The germline gives CDR1 SNHLY, CDR2 FYNNEI. The CDR3 nucleotides are TGTGCCAGCAGTCTGCGGGACAGTTTCGTGGACACCATATATTTT. It encodes CASSLRDSFVDTIYF.

The V gene is TRBV29-1, the J gene TRBJ2-2; D gene ambiguous. The germline gives CDR1 SQVTM, CDR2 ANQGSEA. V lost 5 bases and J 2 bases, leaving 9 bases between the germline ends. The CDR3 loop spans 13 amino acids. CDR3 nucleotides: TGCAGCGTTCGAGACAAAAACACCGGGGAGCTGTTTTTT. The encoded protein is CSVRDKNTGELFF.

This chain connects TRBV7-2 to TRBJ2-4, with TRBD2 identical over 12 bases. Trimming removed 5 bases from V and 7 bases from J; junction bases left unmatched: 3. Germline CDR1 is SGHTA and CDR2 is FQGNSA. The CDR3 has 14 amino acids. The CDR3 is CASSPLAGGNIQYF. The CDR3 nucleotides are TGTGCCAGCAGCCCTCTAGCGGGAGGGAACATTCAGTACTTC.

This clone has just one count. The V gene is TRBV5-1, the J gene TRBJ2-5; D remains unclear. The germline CDR1 and CDR2 sequences are SGHRS and YFSETQ. There are 12 residues in the CDR3. The V end was cut by 1 base, the J end by 5 bases, with 6 bases between. CDR3 coding DNA: TGCGCCAGCAGCTTGATAGAGGAGACCCAGTACTTC. Protein product: CASSLIEETQYF.

The CDR3 protein is CASSQEPSGSETQYF. The CDR3 nucleotides are TGCGCCAGCAGCCAAGAGCCTAGCGGGAGTGAGACCCAGTACTTC. The chain carries TRBV4-1 and TRBJ2-5, with 10 nucleotides matching TRBD2. CDR1 and CDR2 (germline): MGHRA, YSYEKL. The junction had 3 bases not matched to a gene; V was cut back by 0 bases and J by 5 bases. CDR3 size: 15 residues.

Of note for this clone: Additional DNA sequences in this sample encode the identical CDR3. This chain connects TRBV10-3 to TRBJ2-3; TRBD2 agrees at 8 bases. V gave up 7 bases and J gave up 3 bases; unmatched junction bases: 0. The CDR3 runs 12 residues. The germline V gene has CDR1 ENHRY and CDR2 SYGVKD. Here the CDR3 DNA reads TGTGCCATCACTAGCGGGACAGATACGCAGTATTTT. Translated: CAITSGTDTQYF.

The V gene is TRBV9, the J gene TRBJ2-1; D is possibly TRBD2 (5 bases). From germline, CDR1 is SGDLS and CDR2 YYNGEE. This CDR3 has 13 amino acids. V lost 5 bases and J 4 bases, leaving 10 bases between the germline ends. The CDR3 protein is CASSEGQYNEQFF. As DNA, the CDR3 is TGTGCCAGCAGTGAGGGCCAATACAATGAGCAGTTCTTC.

The rearrangement links TRBV6-6 to TRBJ2-1; tentatively, D is TRBD2 (6 bases). The CDR3 runs 13 residues. V shed 6 bases and J shed 0 bases, with 6 bases lying between them. Germline assignment: CDR1 MNHNY and CDR2 SVGAGI (reference sequence). The CDR3 loop is CASRRDSYNEQFF. CDR3 sequence (DNA): TGTGCCAGCAGGCGGGACTCCTACAATGAGCAGTTCTTC.

The chain has TRBV5-1 and TRBJ2-7; 10 bases align to TRBD2. Germline loops: CDR1 SGHRS, CDR2 YFSETQ. The CDR3 spans 12 residues. The trim removed 3 bases at V and 6 bases at J, leaving 0 bases unmatched. The CDR3 loop reads CASSSSGSEQYF. As DNA, the CDR3 is TGCGCCAGCAGCTCTAGCGGGAGCGAGCAGTACTTC.

The chain couples TRBV6-5 to TRBJ2-1; D uncertain. Germline CDR1 MNHEY, CDR2 SVGAGI. V lost 2 bases to trimming and J lost 2 bases, with 7 bases between them. There are 14 residues in the CDR3. This CDR3 reads CASSYDGPYNEQFF. CDR3 DNA: TGTGCCAGCAGTTACGACGGTCCCTACAATGAGCAGTTCTTC.

The chain links TRBV4-1 to TRBJ2-5, with 9 bases that match TRBD1. The CDR3 totals 15 residues. V was pared by 1 base and J by 0 bases, with 0 bases of the junction left unmatched. Per the germline V gene, CDR1 is MGHRA and CDR2 is YSYEKL. The CDR3 region is CASSQGDRDQETQYF. CDR3 DNA sequence: TGCGCCAGCAGCCAAGGGGACAGGGACCAAGAGACCCAGTACTTC.

This chain uses TRBV5-8 with TRBJ1-5; D possibly corresponds to TRBD1 (5 bases). The germline V and J ends were trimmed by 0 bases and 1 base, with 8 bases remaining between them. Germline lookup yields CDR1 SGHTS and CDR2 YDEGEE. There are 15 residues in the CDR3. CDR3 nucleotides: TGTGCCAGCAGCTTGGCAGGGAAAAGCAATCAGCCCCAGCATTTT. Amino acids: CASSLAGKSNQPQHF.

This sequence joins TRBV4-2 and TRBJ2-2; 7 nucleotides agree with TRBD2. The CDR3 totals 16 residues. With 1 base clipped from V and 3 bases from J, the junction kept 5 bases outside the gene matches. CDR1 is LGHNA, CDR2 YNFKEQ, per germline. CDR3 protein: CASSQAFLADTGELFF. For the CDR3, the DNA is TGTGCCAGCAGCCAAGCGTTCCTAGCGGACACCGGGGAGCTGTTTTTT.

For the CDR3, the DNA is TGTGCCAGCAGTTTTACTAGCGATCCCTACGAGCAGTACTTC. Its translation is CASSFTSDPYEQYF. This chain links TRBV28 with TRBJ2-7; the match to TRBD2 covers 7 bases. Germline trimming cut 3 bases from V and 2 bases from J; bases unmatched to any gene: 4. The CDR3 spans 14 residues. The germline gives CDR1 MDHEN, CDR2 SYDVKM.

The rearrangement uses TRBV18 and TRBJ1-5; perhaps TRBD1 as D (6 bases). With 2 bases removed from V and 8 bases from J, the gap between germline ends came to 13 bases. The V gene's germline CDR1 is KGHSH and CDR2 LQKENI. The CDR3 totals 14 residues. The CDR3 is CASSPRAGVEPQHF. CDR3 nucleotide sequence: TGTGCCAGCTCACCAAGGGCAGGGGTGGAGCCCCAGCATTTT. The full variable domain, in which reference TRBV18 and TRBJ1-5 provide the parts outside the CDR3, is NAGVMQNPRHLVRRRGQEARLRCSPMKGHSHVYWYRQLPEEGLKFMVYLQKENIIDESGMPKERFSAEFPKEGPSILRIQQVVRGDSAAYFCASSPRAGVEPQHFGDGTRLSIL.

This sequence joins TRBV19 and TRBJ1-3, with 7 bases identical to TRBD1. CDR1 and CDR2 (germline): LNHDA, SQIVND (reference sequence). The CDR3 runs 15 residues. J was trimmed by 5 bases and V by 4 bases; bases with no gene match: 8. The CDR3 DNA reads as TGTGCCAGTAGTACGGACAGGAACCTCAGAAACACCATATATTTT. Amino acid sequence: CASSTDRNLRNTIYF.

V gene TRBV29-1 combines with J gene TRBJ1-4, with D unclear. The CDR3 contains 12 residues. Germline V gene sequence: CDR1 SQVTM, CDR2 ANQGSEA. V lost 4 bases and J lost 5, with 8 bases in between. Here the CDR3 DNA reads TGCAGCGTTGGCGGGAAAAATGAAAAACTGTTTTTT. This gives the protein CSVGGKNEKLFF.

This chain connects TRBV6-5 to TRBJ2-3; D uncertain. The CDR3 extends over 16 amino acids. Trimming removed 2 bases at V and 3 bases at J, with 15 bases between. Germline V gene sequence: CDR1 MNHEY, CDR2 SVGAGI. Here the CDR3 DNA reads TGTGCCAGCAGTTACCAATGGCAGGCTAGAACAGATACGCAGTATTTT. The encoded protein is CASSYQWQARTDTQYF.

V is TRBV5-1 and J is TRBJ2-7, with D perhaps TRBD2 (6 bases). The CDR3 loop spans 15 amino acids. V was pared by 3 bases and J by 0 bases, with 13 bases between. From germline, CDR1 is SGHRS and CDR2 YFSETQ. CDR3 in DNA: TGCGCCAGCAGCTCGGGACTTCTCGTCTCCTACGAGCAGTACTTC. Residues: CASSSGLLVSYEQYF.